This T cell receptor beta chain appears in the sequencing data of a study of blood T cell repertoires in COVID-19. Whole-study context: The study drew acute and convalescent COVID-19 samples from the United States, Italy and Spain. T cells, B-cell-depleted T cells, or PBMCs provided the cDNA or gDNA that served as material.

The CDR3 is 15 residues long. V trimming: 4 bases; J trimming: 0 bases; junction bases outside the gene matches: 5. Germline assignment: CDR1 SGHDT and CDR2 YYEEEE. Self-reported history from a screening survey and questionnaire set each donor's cohort. The table came from immunoSEQ multiplex PCR; TCRdb's copy has only in-frame clones and leaves some out. This sample has approximately 53,000 clones, with approximately 78% found just once. Specimen: PBMCs or T cells enriched from blood (not recorded which). The chain joins TRBV5-6 to TRBJ2-7; 9 nucleotides agree with TRBD1. The receptor was derived from a woman aged 45-65 years with acute COVID-19. CDR3 sequence (DNA): TGTGCCAGCAGCATCATACAGGGGGCCTCCTACGAGCAGTACTTC. This translates into CASSIIQGASYEQYF. Using reference TRBV5-6 and TRBJ2-7 for the parts outside the CDR3, the full variable domain is DAGVTQSPTHLIKTRGQQVTLRCSPKSGHDTVSWYQQALGQGPQFIFQYYEEEERQRGNFPDRFSGHQFPNYSSELNVNALLLGDSALYLCASSIIQGASYEQYFGPGTRLTVT.